A selection of T cell receptor beta chains follows, all from one sample in a study of OX40 agonist ivuxolimab in advanced cancers. Sequenced by immunoSEQ multiplex PCR; TCRdb stores in-frame clones only, minus some. The sample contains roughly 86,000 clones, 80% to 90% of which appear only once. Sequences were derived from CD4+ or CD8+ T cells sorted from blood, sampled in a trial of the OX40 agonist ivuxolimab. Receptor source: an adult with an advanced solid tumor such as melanoma, head and neck, liver or kidney cancer. Both conserved end residues are part of each CDR3. The order of the fields is CDR3 DNA, CDR3 protein, V gene, clone size, D gene, J gene. The D gene is left open where the match is weak. Clone sizes are given selectively: once, few, many, or a class where the clone is expanded.

DNA: TGTGCCAGCTCACCTGACACAACTAATGAAAAACTGTTTTTT
CDR3: CASSPDTTNEKLFF
V: TRBV18
size: .
D: .
J: TRBJ1-4

DNA: TGCGCCAGCAGCCATGCGGACAGCAATCAGCCCCAGCATTTT
CDR3: CASSHADSNQPQHF
V: TRBV4-1
size: .
D: .
J: TRBJ1-5

DNA: TGCGCCAGCAGCTTGGTAGCTTCCTTGGGGTACGAGCAGTACTTC
CDR3: CASSLVASLGYEQYF
V: TRBV5-1
size: .
D: .
J: TRBJ2-7

DNA: TGTGCCAGCAGTGAGGGGGGGAGGGGAGGCTACACCTTC
CDR3: CASSEGGRGGYTF
V: TRBV2
size: .
D: .
J: TRBJ1-2

DNA: TGTGCCAGCAAAGAGGGGGCGCTTTATCAGCCCCAGCATTTT
CDR3: CASKEGALYQPQHF
V: TRBV28
size: .
D: TRBD1
J: TRBJ1-5

DNA: TGTGCCAGCACCGACCCCGGAAAGGCTAACTATGGCTACACCTTC
CDR3: CASTDPGKANYGYTF
V: TRBV6-1
size: once
D: .
J: TRBJ1-2

DNA: TGTGCCAGCAGCGCCAATACAGGAGGAGCGGAAAGCACAGATACGCAGTATTTT
CDR3: CASSANTGGAESTDTQYF
V: TRBV9
size: .
D: .
J: TRBJ2-3

DNA: TGCAGCGTGACAGGGCTGGCGGGCTACACCTTC
CDR3: CSVTGLAGYTF
V: TRBV29-1
size: .
D: TRBD1
J: TRBJ1-2

DNA: TGTGCCAGCAGCTGGGGACTAGCGGGAGGGCCATCCTACAATGAGCAGTTCTTC
CDR3: CASSWGLAGGPSYNEQFF
V: TRBV5-4
size: .
D: TRBD2
J: TRBJ2-1

DNA: TGCGCCAGCAGCTTGGGTAGCGCGACCCAAGAGACCCAGTACTTC
CDR3: CASSLGSATQETQYF
V: TRBV5-1
size: few
D: .
J: TRBJ2-5

DNA: TGTGCCAGCAGCGGAGAACTAGCGGGAGGATTACGGTTCTTC
CDR3: CASSGELAGGLRFF
V: TRBV11-2
size: .
D: TRBD2
J: TRBJ2-1

DNA: TGTGCCAGCAGCCAACGAGGACAGATCATCTATGGCTACACCTTC
CDR3: CASSQRGQIIYGYTF
V: TRBV13
size: once
D: .
J: TRBJ1-2

DNA: TGTGCCAGCAGTCTCTCGACAGGCGATGGAAACACCATATATTTT
CDR3: CASSLSTGDGNTIYF
V: TRBV6-5
size: .
D: .
J: TRBJ1-3

DNA: TGTGCCAGTACCCGAGGTAGCGGGAGCACAGATACGCAGTATTTT
CDR3: CASTRGSGSTDTQYF
V: TRBV19
size: .
D: TRBD2
J: TRBJ2-3

DNA: TGTGCCAGCAGCACCTACAGGGGACTCTACAATGAGCAGTTCTTC
CDR3: CASSTYRGLYNEQFF
V: TRBV11-2
size: .
D: .
J: TRBJ2-1

DNA: TGTGCCAGCAGCTTAACTAGCGGGATTTACGATACGCAGTATTTT
CDR3: CASSLTSGIYDTQYF
V: TRBV7-3
size: .
D: TRBD2
J: TRBJ2-3

DNA: TGTGCCACCAGCAGAGATCAATTGGGGGACTGGGCAAATGAGCAGTTCTTC
CDR3: CATSRDQLGDWANEQFF
V: TRBV15
size: few
D: .
J: TRBJ2-1

DNA: TGTGCCAGCAGCTCTTATACAATCGGGACTAGCGGATCCGAGCAGTACTTC
CDR3: CASSSYTIGTSGSEQYF
V: TRBV11-3
size: .
D: TRBD2
J: TRBJ2-7

DNA: TGTGCCAGCAGCTTAAGCATAGCCAAAAACATTCAGTACTTC
CDR3: CASSLSIAKNIQYF
V: TRBV7-9
size: .
D: .
J: TRBJ2-4

DNA: TGTGCCTGGAGTTTGGGGATTCAGAACACTGAAGCTTTCTTT
CDR3: CAWSLGIQNTEAFF
V: TRBV30
size: .
D: .
J: TRBJ1-1

DNA: TGTGCCAGCAGTGAAGGGGGGAGGAACGGCGAGCAGTACTTC
CDR3: CASSEGGRNGEQYF
V: TRBV6-1
size: .
D: .
J: TRBJ2-7

DNA: TGTGCCAGCAGCTCTCCGACTAGCGGGATTTGGGAGCAGTTCTTC
CDR3: CASSSPTSGIWEQFF
V: TRBV5-4
size: once
D: TRBD2
J: TRBJ2-1

DNA: TGTGCCAGCAGTTACGGGACTAGCTCCTACGAGCAGTACTTC
CDR3: CASSYGTSSYEQYF
V: TRBV6-6
size: .
D: TRBD2
J: TRBJ2-7

DNA: TGTGCCAGCAGCTTAGGGACAGGGGTCCCCGAAGCTTTCTTT
CDR3: CASSLGTGVPEAFF
V: TRBV5-6
size: .
D: TRBD1
J: TRBJ1-1

DNA: TGCGCCAGCAGCCAAGATGAAGGAGCGGGAGCTAACGAGCAGTACTTC
CDR3: CASSQDEGAGANEQYF
V: TRBV4-1
size: .
D: TRBD2
J: TRBJ2-7

DNA: TGTGCCAGCAGCGATTCGAGATTGAGGAGTTTGAACACCGGGGAGCTGTTTTTT
CDR3: CASSDSRLRSLNTGELFF
V: TRBV9
size: .
D: .
J: TRBJ2-2

DNA: TGTGCCAGCAGTGCGGGTAACACTGAAGCTTTCTTT
CDR3: CASSAGNTEAFF
V: TRBV25-1
size: .
D: .
J: TRBJ1-1

DNA: TGTGCCTCCGATACTAGCGGGGGACTCACAGATACGCAGTATTTT
CDR3: CASDTSGGLTDTQYF
V: TRBV19
size: .
D: TRBD2
J: TRBJ2-3

DNA: TGTGCCAGTAGTATTGGCAGCGGACCCTACGAGCAGTACTTC
CDR3: CASSIGSGPYEQYF
V: TRBV19
size: .
D: .
J: TRBJ2-7

DNA: TGCAGCGCTTGGACAGGAATAAGCTCCTACGAGCAGTACTTC
CDR3: CSAWTGISSYEQYF
V: TRBV29-1
size: .
D: TRBD1
J: TRBJ2-7

DNA: TGTGCCTGTCTCCAGGGATTTAATTCACCCCTCCACTTT
CDR3: CACLQGFNSPLHF
V: TRBV30
size: .
D: .
J: TRBJ1-6

DNA: TGTGCCAGCAGTCCCAACAGGGGGCACACAGATACGCAGTATTTT
CDR3: CASSPNRGHTDTQYF
V: TRBV28
size: few
D: TRBD1
J: TRBJ2-3

DNA: TGTGCCAGCAGCTCCACTAGCGGGGGGCCCTACGAGCAGTACTTC
CDR3: CASSSTSGGPYEQYF
V: TRBV13
size: .
D: TRBD2
J: TRBJ2-7

DNA: TGTGCCAGCAGCCCTGGACAGGGGGATCGGTATGGCTACACCTTC
CDR3: CASSPGQGDRYGYTF
V: TRBV6-6
size: once
D: TRBD1
J: TRBJ1-2

DNA: TGTGCCTGGAGTGTACAGGGGGGCGACACTGAAGCTTTCTTT
CDR3: CAWSVQGGDTEAFF
V: TRBV30
size: .
D: TRBD1
J: TRBJ1-1

DNA: TGTGCCAGCAGACGTGAGACAGGGATTCAGCCCCAGCATTTT
CDR3: CASRRETGIQPQHF
V: TRBV28
size: .
D: TRBD1
J: TRBJ1-5

DNA: TGTGCTAGTGGTTTGGGTCGGGGGAGCGAAGAATTGTACGAGCAGTACTTC
CDR3: CASGLGRGSEELYEQYF
V: TRBV12-5
size: .
D: .
J: TRBJ2-7

DNA: TGCGCCAGCACTACGGACAGGCACTATGGCTACACCTTC
CDR3: CASTTDRHYGYTF
V: TRBV10-1
size: .
D: TRBD1
J: TRBJ1-2

DNA: TGCGCCAGCAGCGAACTAGCGGGCGGGCTCGAGCAGTACTTC
CDR3: CASSELAGGLEQYF
V: TRBV5-1
size: once
D: TRBD2
J: TRBJ2-7

DNA: TGTGCCATCAAAGGGGGCCGTGAACGGGGCACTGAAGCTTTCTTT
CDR3: CAIKGGRERGTEAFF
V: TRBV10-3
size: .
D: TRBD1
J: TRBJ1-1

DNA: TGTGCCACCAGCAGAGGGGACCCCGACGGCTACACCGGGGAGCTGTTTTTT
CDR3: CATSRGDPDGYTGELFF
V: TRBV15
size: .
D: .
J: TRBJ2-2

DNA: TGTGCCACCAGCAGAGCGACTAGCGGGAGTAAAGGGACCCAGTACTTC
CDR3: CATSRATSGSKGTQYF
V: TRBV15
size: few
D: TRBD2
J: TRBJ2-5

DNA: TGCAGCGTTGAAGGACAGGGGGAGTATATAACGCAGTATTTT
CDR3: CSVEGQGEYITQYF
V: TRBV29-1
size: .
D: TRBD1
J: TRBJ2-3

DNA: TGCGCCAGCAGTCCACAGATCCCACTACACGTCCTGACTTTC
CDR3: CASSPQIPLHVLTF
V: TRBV23-1
size: .
D: .
J: TRBJ2-6

DNA: TGTGCCAGCAGCTTCCACACTCCCGACGTTGTTCTGGGGGCCCAGTACTTC
CDR3: CASSFHTPDVVLGAQYF
V: TRBV11-2
size: .
D: .
J: TRBJ2-5

DNA: TGTGCCAGCAATGACAGGAACTCTGGAAACACCATATATTTT
CDR3: CASNDRNSGNTIYF
V: TRBV6-6
size: .
D: .
J: TRBJ1-3

DNA: TGTGCCAGCAGCTTGGGCTCTGGAAACACCATATATTTT
CDR3: CASSLGSGNTIYF
V: TRBV7-6
size: .
D: .
J: TRBJ1-3

DNA: TGTGCCAGCAGTCCCTCCGGCGCACTTAGCGGGATCGGGTTTTACGAGCAGTACTTC
CDR3: CASSPSGALSGIGFYEQYF
V: TRBV27
size: .
D: TRBD2
J: TRBJ2-7

DNA: TGTGCCCGGAGTGTAGGGACAGGGGGTCGGGATGGCTACACCTTC
CDR3: CARSVGTGGRDGYTF
V: TRBV30
size: .
D: TRBD1
J: TRBJ1-2

DNA: TGTGCTAGTGGTTTAGGAACAGGGGGGGTTCACGAGCAGTTCTTC
CDR3: CASGLGTGGVHEQFF
V: TRBV12-5
size: .
D: .
J: TRBJ2-1